The T cell receptor (beta chain) described here comes from a study of cytomegalovirus exposure and HLA in healthy donors. Study observations and caveats: Analyzed later, association rates of TCRs varied across HLA loci, with DRB1 most and HLA-C fewest. With later analysis, a missense DCLRE1C variant became linked to TCR beta V- and J-gene trimming. Researchers counted approximately 160 TCR beta chains as cytomegalovirus-associated. Across donors, most TCRs were seen rarely, yet some public ones were widespread.

Primers: 60 Vbeta forward and 13 Jbeta reverse. Clones were sequenced by immunoSEQ multiplex PCR, and TCRdb holds only the in-frame ones, with some missing. The data contain about 100,000 clones, around 79% of them seen just once; the ten biggest clones take up 3.1%. J lost 7 bases, V lost 1 base, and 9 bases had no gene match. Germline V gives CDR1 SEHNR, CDR2 FQNEAQ (reference sequence). The CDR3 runs 17 residues. As for this clone: Its target is not known.

The sample comprised PBMCs. The rearrangement joins TRBV7-9 to TRBJ2-1, with 11 bases aligning to TRBD2. The sequence was obtained from a woman in her thirties or forties in good health and CMV-seronegative. The chain's CDR3 is CASSLGLGLAASNEQFF. CDR3 bases: TGTGCCAGCAGCTTAGGGTTGGGACTAGCGGCTTCGAATGAGCAGTTCTTC.